Listed below are T cell receptor beta chains from one sample, sequenced in a study of glioma-infiltrating T cells after dendritic cell vaccination. Clones were sequenced by immunoSEQ multiplex PCR, and TCRdb holds only the in-frame ones, with some missing. The table lists roughly 100,000 clones, around 91% of them singletons, with over 2.5% in the top ten. The source material was blood, sampled after dendritic cell vaccination. The receptors were sampled from a human donor with glioblastoma. Both conserved end residues are part of each CDR3. The order of the fields is clone size, J gene, D gene, V gene, CDR3 protein, CDR3 DNA. A D gene is named only where the DNA matches it firmly. Only part of the rows carry a size: once, few, many, or a class if the clone is expanded.

clone size: -; J gene: TRBJ1-2; D gene: TRBD1; V gene: TRBV19; CDR3 protein: CASSLDRRYGYTF; CDR3 DNA: TGTGCCAGTAGTTTGGACAGGCGCTATGGCTACACCTTC
clone size: -; J gene: TRBJ2-2; D gene: -; V gene: TRBV2; CDR3 protein: CAEQQGGNTGELFF; CDR3 DNA: TGTGCAGAGCAGCAGGGAGGAAACACCGGGGAGCTGTTTTTT
clone size: -; J gene: TRBJ1-5; D gene: -; V gene: TRBV30; CDR3 protein: CASGLDPNQPQHF; CDR3 DNA: TGTGCCTCGGGGTTAGACCCCAATCAGCCCCAGCATTTT
clone size: -; J gene: TRBJ2-7; D gene: -; V gene: TRBV13; CDR3 protein: CASSLGTDSDSYEQYF; CDR3 DNA: TGTGCCAGCAGCTTAGGGACGGACTCAGACTCCTACGAGCAGTACTTC
clone size: -; J gene: TRBJ2-1; D gene: -; V gene: TRBV9; CDR3 protein: CASSVGAATPTMKQFF; CDR3 DNA: TGTGCCAGCAGCGTAGGAGCGGCCACGCCTACAATGAAGCAGTTCTTC
clone size: -; J gene: TRBJ1-5; D gene: TRBD1; V gene: TRBV19; CDR3 protein: CASSVRGTSNQPQHF; CDR3 DNA: TGTGCCAGTAGCGTCAGGGGGACAAGCAATCAGCCCCAGCATTTT
clone size: -; J gene: TRBJ2-5; D gene: -; V gene: TRBV2; CDR3 protein: CASSGLFKETQYF; CDR3 DNA: TGTGCCAGCAGCGGACTGTTTAAAGAGACCCAGTACTTC
clone size: -; J gene: TRBJ2-3; D gene: -; V gene: TRBV7-9; CDR3 protein: CASSIQGAAQGTQYF; CDR3 DNA: TGTGCCAGCAGCATCCAAGGGGCGGCACAGGGTACGCAGTATTTT
clone size: -; J gene: TRBJ2-5; D gene: -; V gene: TRBV10-3; CDR3 protein: CAISESRDSETQYF; CDR3 DNA: TGTGCCATCAGTGAGAGCCGGGACTCGGAGACCCAGTACTTC
clone size: -; J gene: TRBJ1-5; D gene: TRBD1; V gene: TRBV18; CDR3 protein: CASSRTGDSQPQHF; CDR3 DNA: TGTGCCAGCTCCCGGACAGGGGACAGTCAGCCCCAGCATTTT
clone size: -; J gene: TRBJ1-2; D gene: -; V gene: TRBV12-2; CDR3 protein: CASRLAYDMNGGASYGYTF; CDR3 DNA: TGTGCAAGTCGCTTAGCGTACGATATGAATGGTGGAGCTAGCTATGGCTACACCTTC
clone size: -; J gene: TRBJ1-2; D gene: -; V gene: TRBV29-1; CDR3 protein: CSVTQGPNYGYTF; CDR3 DNA: TGCAGCGTTACACAGGGACCTAACTATGGCTACACCTTC
clone size: -; J gene: TRBJ2-2; D gene: TRBD1; V gene: TRBV5-1; CDR3 protein: CASSQDRDGTGELFF; CDR3 DNA: TGCGCCAGCAGTCAGGACAGGGACGGCACCGGGGAGCTGTTTTTT
clone size: -; J gene: TRBJ2-1; D gene: -; V gene: TRBV9; CDR3 protein: CASSAQGSSNNEQFF; CDR3 DNA: TGTGCCAGCAGCGCGCAGGGGAGTAGTAACAATGAGCAGTTCTTC
clone size: -; J gene: TRBJ2-2; D gene: -; V gene: TRBV13; CDR3 protein: CASRPFGRGGELFF; CDR3 DNA: TGTGCCAGCAGACCGTTCGGGAGAGGCGGGGAGCTGTTTTTT
clone size: -; J gene: TRBJ2-5; D gene: TRBD2; V gene: TRBV14; CDR3 protein: CASSQLAGEETQYF; CDR3 DNA: TGTGCCAGCAGCCAACTAGCGGGGGAGGAGACCCAGTACTTC
clone size: -; J gene: TRBJ2-1; D gene: -; V gene: TRBV5-1; CDR3 protein: CASSLAGDSEQFF; CDR3 DNA: TGCGCCAGCAGCTTGGCCGGGGACTCTGAGCAGTTCTTC
clone size: -; J gene: TRBJ2-2; D gene: TRBD2; V gene: TRBV9; CDR3 protein: CASSVGPSGTTGELFF; CDR3 DNA: TGTGCCAGCAGCGTAGGCCCTAGCGGGACAACCGGGGAGCTGTTTTTT
clone size: -; J gene: TRBJ1-1; D gene: -; V gene: TRBV20-1; CDR3 protein: CSASVTEAFF; CDR3 DNA: TGCAGTGCATCGGTTACTGAAGCTTTCTTT
clone size: -; J gene: TRBJ1-5; D gene: TRBD1; V gene: TRBV10-3; CDR3 protein: CAIRGQGNQPQHF; CDR3 DNA: TGTGCCATCAGGGGACAGGGGAATCAGCCCCAGCATTTT
clone size: -; J gene: TRBJ1-5; D gene: -; V gene: TRBV7-8; CDR3 protein: CASSLASPRQPQHF; CDR3 DNA: TGTGCCAGCAGCTTAGCTTCTCCGAGGCAGCCCCAGCATTTT
clone size: -; J gene: TRBJ2-7; D gene: -; V gene: TRBV30; CDR3 protein: CAWSVLMGSYEQYF; CDR3 DNA: TGTGCCTGGAGTGTACTAATGGGCTCCTACGAGCAGTACTTC
clone size: -; J gene: TRBJ2-5; D gene: TRBD1; V gene: TRBV5-1; CDR3 protein: CASSSDGTVETQYF; CDR3 DNA: TGCGCCAGCAGCTCGGATGGGACAGTTGAGACCCAGTACTTC
clone size: -; J gene: TRBJ1-2; D gene: TRBD1; V gene: TRBV7-2; CDR3 protein: CASSTGGGSYGYTF; CDR3 DNA: TGTGCCAGCAGCACAGGAGGGGGCAGCTATGGCTACACCTTC
clone size: -; J gene: TRBJ1-2; D gene: TRBD1; V gene: TRBV18; CDR3 protein: CASSTGTGDGYTF; CDR3 DNA: TGTGCCAGCTCAACAGGGACAGGGGATGGCTACACCTTC
clone size: -; J gene: TRBJ1-1; D gene: -; V gene: TRBV5-1; CDR3 protein: CASSFGPGGTEAFF; CDR3 DNA: TGCGCCAGCAGCTTTGGTCCAGGAGGCACTGAAGCTTTCTTT
clone size: -; J gene: TRBJ1-1; D gene: -; V gene: TRBV18; CDR3 protein: CASSPQKNTEAFF; CDR3 DNA: TGTGCCAGCTCACCTCAGAAAAACACTGAAGCTTTCTTT
clone size: -; J gene: TRBJ1-4; D gene: TRBD1; V gene: TRBV5-4; CDR3 protein: CASSDRDRVPEKLFF; CDR3 DNA: TGTGCCAGCAGCGACCGTGACAGGGTACCTGAAAAACTGTTTTTT
clone size: -; J gene: TRBJ1-2; D gene: -; V gene: TRBV30; CDR3 protein: CAWSESGLYGYTF; CDR3 DNA: TGTGCCTGGAGTGAATCAGGACTTTATGGCTACACCTTC
clone size: -; J gene: TRBJ2-3; D gene: TRBD2; V gene: TRBV29-1; CDR3 protein: CSAVTSGITDTQYF; CDR3 DNA: TGCAGCGCAGTGACTAGCGGGATAACGGATACGCAGTATTTT
clone size: -; J gene: TRBJ1-1; D gene: -; V gene: TRBV12-5; CDR3 protein: CASGLVRGGTEAFF; CDR3 DNA: TGTGCTAGTGGTTTGGTAAGAGGGGGAACTGAAGCTTTCTTT
clone size: -; J gene: TRBJ1-6; D gene: -; V gene: TRBV5-4; CDR3 protein: CASSLGTGNSYNSPLHF; CDR3 DNA: TGTGCCAGCAGCTTGGGCACAGGGAACTCCTATAATTCACCCCTCCACTTT
clone size: once; J gene: TRBJ1-2; D gene: -; V gene: TRBV10-3; CDR3 protein: CAISEMEMVGYTF; CDR3 DNA: TGTGCCATCAGTGAGATGGAGATGGTGGGCTACACCTTC